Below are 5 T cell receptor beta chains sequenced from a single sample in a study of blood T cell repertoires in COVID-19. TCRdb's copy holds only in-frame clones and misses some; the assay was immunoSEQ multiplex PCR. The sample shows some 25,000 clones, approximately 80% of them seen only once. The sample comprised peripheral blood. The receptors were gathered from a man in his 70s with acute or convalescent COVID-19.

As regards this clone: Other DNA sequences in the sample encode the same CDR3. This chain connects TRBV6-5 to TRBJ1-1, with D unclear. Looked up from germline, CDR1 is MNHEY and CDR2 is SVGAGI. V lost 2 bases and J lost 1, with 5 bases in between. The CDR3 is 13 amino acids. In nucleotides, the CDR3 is TGTGCCAGCAGTTACGGCCGGAACACTGAAGCTTTCTTT. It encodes CASSYGRNTEAFF.

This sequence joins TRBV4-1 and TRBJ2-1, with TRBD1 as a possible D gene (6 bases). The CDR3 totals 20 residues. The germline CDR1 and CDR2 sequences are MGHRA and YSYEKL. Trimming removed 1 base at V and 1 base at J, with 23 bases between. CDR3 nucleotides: TGCGCCAGCAGCCAAGCGCTGGGGCGGCAGGGGTTCCGTTCCTACAATGAGCAGTTCTTC. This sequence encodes CASSQALGRQGFRSYNEQFF.

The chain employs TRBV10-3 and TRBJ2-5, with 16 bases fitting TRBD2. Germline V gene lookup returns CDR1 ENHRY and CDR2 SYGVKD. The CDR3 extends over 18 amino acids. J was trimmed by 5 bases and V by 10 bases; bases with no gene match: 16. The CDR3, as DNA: TGTGCCAACTCCGGGACTAGCGGGAGGGTTAACGCTTGCGAGACCCAGTACTTC. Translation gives CANSGTSGRVNACETQYF.

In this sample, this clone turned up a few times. DNA of the CDR3: TGTGCCAGCAGCTTGGATTTGGGGAGCTCGAACACCGGGGAGCTGTTTTTT. Amino acids: CASSLDLGSSNTGELFF. The J gene is TRBJ2-2, the V gene TRBV5-6; a possible D gene is TRBD2 (5 bases). The CDR3 covers 17 residues. Trimming took off 0 bases at V and 0 bases at J, with 12 bases between the two ends. Per the germline V gene, CDR1 is SGHDT and CDR2 is YYEEEE.

Here the CDR3 reads CASSHGAGEKLFF. CDR3 DNA sequence: TGTGCCAGCAGCCATGGGGCCGGTGAAAAACTGTTTTTT. The chain links TRBV3-1 (or the pseudogene TRBV3-2) to TRBJ1-4; perhaps TRBD1 as D (5 bases). Trimming took 3 bases from V and 7 from J, leaving 9 bases between them. Per germline, CDR1 LGHDT and CDR2 YNNKEL (reference sequence). CDR3 length: 13 residues.